The 19 T cell receptor beta chains reported below all come from one sample, sequenced in a study of a mutant IDH1 vaccine in newly diagnosed glioma. The data were produced by immunoSEQ multiplex PCR, yet TCRdb's version contains in-frame clones alone and is incomplete. The sample carries 50,000 to 60,000 clones, approximately 78% recorded once. Time point meaning: week 5, during vaccination. With topical imiquimod, each dose of the vaccine consisted of 300 ug of mutant IDH1 20-mer peptide. No antigen has been assigned to these receptors. Sequences were derived from PBMCs, sampled from a glioma patient whose treatment included an IDH1 peptide vaccine. Receptor source: a man aged 45-60 years with glioma.

This rearrangement joins TRBV4-2 to TRBJ2-6; a possible D gene is TRBD1 (5 bases). Germline-derived CDR1 and CDR2 are LGHNA and YNFKEQ. Trimming removed 2 bases from V and 1 base from J, with 15 bases in between. This CDR3 comprises 18 residues. CDR3 sequence: CASSQNNRIGSGANVLTF. The CDR3 DNA follows: TGTGCCAGCAGCCAAAACAACAGGATAGGGTCTGGGGCCAACGTCCTGACTTTC.

The V call is TRBV5-1, the J call TRBJ1-6; D might be TRBD1 (5 bases). Germline loops: CDR1 SGHRS, CDR2 YFSETQ. The V gene lost 2 bases and the J gene lost 3 bases, with 12 bases spanning the gap. This CDR3 contains 16 residues. CDR3 nucleotide sequence: TGCGCCAGCAGCTTAGCAGGGATAAACTATAATTCACCCCTCCACTTT. Protein: CASSLAGINYNSPLHF. The whole variable domain, remainder taken from reference TRBV5-1 and TRBJ1-6, is KAGVTQTPRYLIKTRGQQVTLSCSPISGHRSVSWYQQTPGQGLQFLFEYFSETQRNKGNFPGRFSGRQFSNSRSEMNVSTLELGDSALYLCASSLAGINYNSPLHFGNGTRLTVT.

This clone has just a few counts. The chain recombines TRBV7-9 with TRBJ2-1; 10 nucleotides align to TRBD2. The CDR3 runs 15 residues. Germline CDR1 is SEHNR and CDR2 is FQNEAQ (reference sequence). V gave up 4 bases and J gave up 1 base; unmatched junction bases: 1. The CDR3 spells CASSSSGGSYNEQFF. For the CDR3, the DNA is TGTGCCAGCAGCTCTAGCGGGGGTTCCTACAATGAGCAGTTCTTC.

The V call is TRBV18, the J call TRBJ2-3, with 7 bases identical to TRBD1. The CDR3 totals 14 residues. V was pared by 3 bases and J by 5 bases, with 5 bases of the junction left unmatched. Germline CDR1 reads KGHSH; CDR2 reads LQKENI. The CDR3 reads CASSPATGEDTQYF. The CDR3 DNA is TGTGCCAGCTCACCCGCTACAGGGGAAGATACGCAGTATTTT.

In this sample, this clone turned up once. The chain joins TRBV5-1 to TRBJ2-3; D gene unclear. Germline V gives CDR1 SGHRS, CDR2 YFSETQ. This CDR3 has 13 residues. V was trimmed by 5 bases and J by 2 bases, leaving 9 bases between them. CDR3: CASREGTTDTQYF. The CDR3 coding sequence is TGCGCCAGCAGGGAAGGAACCACAGATACGCAGTATTTT.

This sequence joins TRBV27 and TRBJ2-2; D is uncertain. The CDR3 runs to 12 residues. Trimming removed 3 bases from V and 2 bases from J, with 1 base in between. Germline CDR1 and CDR2: MNHEY and SMNVEV (reference sequence). CDR3 residues: CASSFNTGELFF. CDR3 DNA: TGTGCCAGCAGTTTTAACACCGGGGAGCTGTTTTTT.

The chain links TRBV7-2 to TRBJ1-3, with no clear D. CDR1 and CDR2 (germline): SGHTA, FQGNSA. This CDR3 spans 16 amino acids. V was clipped by 4 bases and J by 4 bases, with 17 bases between them. The CDR3 DNA follows: TGTGCCAGCAGCTCCTTAACCGGGGTAGGAGGAAACACCATATATTTT. Encoded protein: CASSSLTGVGGNTIYF.

The sample holds a few counts of this clone. The V gene is TRBV2, the J gene TRBJ2-2; tentatively, D is TRBD2 (6 bases). Looked up from germline, CDR1 is SNHLY and CDR2 is FYNNEI. Trimming left V 8 bases short and J 6 bases short, with 10 bases between. The CDR3 length is 12 residues. The CDR3 nucleotides are TGTGCCAGCGGGGGAGGTCCCGGGGAGCTGTTTTTT. Translation: CASGGGPGELFF.

Points on this clone: The same CDR3 arises from other DNA sequences in this sample as well. The V and J genes are TRBV27 and TRBJ1-6; tentatively, D is TRBD1 (5 bases). Germline V lookup: CDR1 MNHEY, CDR2 SMNVEV (reference sequence). Trimming took 2 bases from V and 6 from J, leaving 8 bases between them. This CDR3 is 14 amino acids long. The CDR3 bases are TGTGCCAGCAGTTTAAGGCAGGGTAATTCACCCCTCCACTTT. Translating it yields CASSLRQGNSPLHF.

This clone was recorded once. The rearrangement links TRBV7-6 to TRBJ2-3, with D perhaps matching TRBD1 (6 bases). With 3 bases removed from V and 5 bases from J, the gap between germline ends came to 15 bases. Germline CDR1 SGHVS, CDR2 FNYEAQ. The CDR3 runs 15 residues. This CDR3 reads CASSFEKGVGDTQYF. In DNA form, the CDR3 reads TGTGCCAGCAGCTTTGAAAAGGGGGTAGGAGATACGCAGTATTTT.

The chain employs TRBV6-1 and TRBJ1-5; a possible D gene is TRBD1 (5 bases). Trimming left V 6 bases short and J 0 bases short, with 9 bases between. CDR3 size: 14 residues. The germline V gene has CDR1 MNHNS and CDR2 SASEGT. CDR3: CASRLQVSNQPQHF. The CDR3 nucleotides are TGTGCCAGCAGGTTACAGGTTAGCAATCAGCCCCAGCATTTT.

The chain couples TRBV7-9 to TRBJ2-5, with D tentatively TRBD1 (5 bases). The CDR3 sequence is 13 residues long. CDR1 is SEHNR and CDR2 is FQNEAQ in the germline V gene (reference sequence). V lost 6 bases to trimming and J lost 5 bases, with 13 bases between them. The CDR3 DNA reads TGTGCCAGCAGGCCGCAGGGCCTTGAGACCCAGTACTTC. This encodes CASRPQGLETQYF.

This chain joins TRBV10-3 and TRBJ1-5; 7 bases are a match to TRBD1. CDR3 size: 14 residues. In germline, CDR1 is ENHRY, CDR2 SYGVKD. Trimming cost V 4 bases and J 4 bases; bases outside gene matches: 4. CDR3 bases: TGTGCCATCAGTGCCCCAGGGGGAAATCAGCCCCAGCATTTT. Protein sequence: CAISAPGGNQPQHF.

The CDR3 bases are TGTGCCAGCAGTCCCGGGACAGGGGGCAATGAGCAGTTCTTC. It translates to CASSPGTGGNEQFF. This chain links TRBV27 with TRBJ2-1; 11 bases map to TRBD1. V shed 5 bases, J shed 6 bases, and the junction held 3 bases outside the gene matches. The germline V gene has CDR1 MNHEY and CDR2 SMNVEV (reference sequence). CDR3 length: 14 amino acids.

This chain joins TRBV7-3 and TRBJ2-5; D remains unclear. The CDR3 consists of 14 residues. Trimming shortened V by 5 bases and J by 0 bases, and 10 bases separated the two germline ends. Germline-derived CDR1 and CDR2 are SGHTA and FQGTGA. CDR3 nucleotides: TGTGCCAGCAGCCTCTACAGCTACCAAGAGACCCAGTACTTC. Translation gives CASSLYSYQETQYF.

This sequence joins TRBV6-5 and TRBJ2-7; TRBD1 aligns across 7 bases. CDR3 size: 13 residues. Germline lookup yields CDR1 MNHEY and CDR2 SVGAGI. Trimming cost V 4 bases and J 7 bases; bases outside gene matches: 7. CDR3 DNA: TGTGCCAGCAGTTCGGGACAGCTACGGGAGCAGTACTTC. Translating it yields CASSSGQLREQYF.

The chain carries TRBV2 and TRBJ1-6, with 7 bases aligning to TRBD1. Per germline, CDR1 SNHLY and CDR2 FYNNEI. V lost 11 bases and J lost 8; bases outside the gene matches: 9. This CDR3 is built from 13 residues. In DNA form, the CDR3 reads TGTGCCGGCAAAAGGGGGCGTGATTCACCCCTCCACTTT. Its translation is CAGKRGRDSPLHF.

CDR3 in amino acids: CASSGKYQPQHF. In DNA, the CDR3 is TGTGCCAGCAGTGGCAAATATCAGCCCCAGCATTTT. The chain uses TRBV2 and TRBJ1-5; D uncertain. This CDR3 contains 12 residues. Germline V gene lookup returns CDR1 SNHLY and CDR2 FYNNEI. V dropped 4 bases and J dropped 5 bases, with 6 bases sitting between them.

The chain uses TRBV6-5 and TRBJ1-6; tentative D call: TRBD1 (6 bases). The CDR3 consists of 16 residues. Trimming cost V 4 bases and J 3 bases, with 13 bases left between them. Germline-derived CDR1 and CDR2 are MNHEY and SVGAGI. The DNA for the CDR3 is TGTGCCAGCAGTTGGGGGGCCCGAAGCTATAATTCACCCCTCCACTTT. Amino acid sequence: CASSWGARSYNSPLHF.